What follows describes a single T cell receptor beta chain. Its antigen remains unidentified. This table comes from immunoSEQ multiplex PCR, and its TCRdb copy is limited to in-frame clones, with some not included. Of about 84,000 clones in the sample, nearly 90% are singletons; the top ten hold 1.5%. This sample is part of a study of T cell responses to AZD1222 COVID-19 vaccine. Notes on the study in general: Along spike, vaccine-associated CD4 TCRs were found throughout, with dominance at 160-218 and 743-854.

V was pared by 8 bases and J by 1 base, with 12 bases of the junction left unmatched. The CDR3 sequence is 16 residues long. Germline assignment: CDR1 LNHDA and CDR2 SQIVND (reference sequence). V is TRBV19 and J is TRBJ1-2; 8 positions agree with TRBD1. The sample here was peripheral blood, taken on day 0 of AZD1222 vaccination. This clonotype was obtained from an adult in good health. This chain's CDR3 is CASYGPQGARNYGYTF. The CDR3 DNA follows: TGTGCCAGTTATGGACCTCAGGGGGCGCGTAACTATGGCTACACCTTC.